Sequencing of this T cell receptor beta chain was carried out in a study of blood T cell repertoires in COVID-19. Sequencing used immunoSEQ multiplex PCR; TCRdb keeps in-frame clones, though not all of them. The sample includes 130,000 or so clones, about 86% of them seen just once. CDR3 length equals 13 residues. Germline V gene lookup returns CDR1 SGHRS and CDR2 YFSETQ. Between the trimmed V and J ends, which lost 4 bases and 9 bases, there was a span of 14 bases. Material for sequencing was peripheral blood. The chain recombines TRBV5-1 with TRBJ1-5, with D hard to call. This receptor was taken from a woman aged 55-69 years with active or convalescent COVID-19. The CDR3 region is CASSLEGWGPQHF. The CDR3 DNA sequence: TGCGCCAGCAGCCTTGAGGGCTGGGGGCCCCAGCATTTT.